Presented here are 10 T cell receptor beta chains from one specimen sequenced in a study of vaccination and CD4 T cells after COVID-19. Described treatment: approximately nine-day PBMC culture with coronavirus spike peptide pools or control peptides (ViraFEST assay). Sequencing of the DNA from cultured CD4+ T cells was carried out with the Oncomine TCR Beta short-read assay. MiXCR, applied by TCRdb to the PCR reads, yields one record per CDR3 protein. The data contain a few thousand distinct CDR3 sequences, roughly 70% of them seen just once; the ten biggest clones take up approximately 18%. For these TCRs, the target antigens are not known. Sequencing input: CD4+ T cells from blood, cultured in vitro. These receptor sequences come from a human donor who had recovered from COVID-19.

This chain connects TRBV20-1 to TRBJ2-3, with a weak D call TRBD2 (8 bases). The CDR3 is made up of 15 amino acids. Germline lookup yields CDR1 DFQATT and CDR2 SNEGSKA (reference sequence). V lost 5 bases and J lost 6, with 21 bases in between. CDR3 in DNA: TGCAGTGCTCAAGTAGCGGGACAGTGGGGGGATACGCAGTATTTT. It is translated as CSAQVAGQWGDTQYF.

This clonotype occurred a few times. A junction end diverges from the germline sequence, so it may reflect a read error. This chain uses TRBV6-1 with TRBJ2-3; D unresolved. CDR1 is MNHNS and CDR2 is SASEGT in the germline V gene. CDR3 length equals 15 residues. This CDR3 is CAISGSLGLSDTQYF. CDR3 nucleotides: TGTGCCATCAGTGGATCCCTAGGTTTATCAGATACGCAGTATTTT.

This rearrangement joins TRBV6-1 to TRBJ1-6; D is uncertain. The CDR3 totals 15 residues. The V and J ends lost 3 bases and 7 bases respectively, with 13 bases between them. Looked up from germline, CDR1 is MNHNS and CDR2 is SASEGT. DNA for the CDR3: TGTGCCAGCAGTGATGTTGGGCGGATAAATTCACCCCTCCACTTT. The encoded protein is CASSDVGRINSPLHF.

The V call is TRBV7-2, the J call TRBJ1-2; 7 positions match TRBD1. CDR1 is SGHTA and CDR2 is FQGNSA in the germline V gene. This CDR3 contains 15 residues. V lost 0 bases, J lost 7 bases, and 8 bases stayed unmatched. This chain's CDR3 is CASSLARGQVAGYTF. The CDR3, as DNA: TGTGCCAGCAGCTTAGCACGCGGACAGGTGGCTGGCTACACCTTC.

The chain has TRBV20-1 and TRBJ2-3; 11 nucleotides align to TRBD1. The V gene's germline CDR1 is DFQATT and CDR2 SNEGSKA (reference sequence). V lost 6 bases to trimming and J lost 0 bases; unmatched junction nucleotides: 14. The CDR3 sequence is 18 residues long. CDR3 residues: CSAADSGQGVLSTDTQYF. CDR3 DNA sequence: TGCAGTGCAGCAGACTCGGGACAGGGGGTTTTAAGCACAGATACGCAGTATTTT.

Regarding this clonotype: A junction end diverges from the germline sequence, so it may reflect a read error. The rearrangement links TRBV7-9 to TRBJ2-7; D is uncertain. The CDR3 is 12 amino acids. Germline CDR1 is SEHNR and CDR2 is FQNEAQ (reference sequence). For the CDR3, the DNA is TGTGCCAGCAGCTTAAGTCTTCAGCCCGTAAACTTC. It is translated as CASSLSLQPVNF.

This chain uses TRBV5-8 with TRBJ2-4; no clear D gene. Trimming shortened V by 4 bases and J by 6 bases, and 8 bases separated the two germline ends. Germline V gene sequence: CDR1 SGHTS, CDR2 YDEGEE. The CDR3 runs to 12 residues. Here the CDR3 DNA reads TGTGCCAGCAGCCCGGATCGAAACATTCAGTACTTC. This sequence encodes CASSPDRNIQYF.

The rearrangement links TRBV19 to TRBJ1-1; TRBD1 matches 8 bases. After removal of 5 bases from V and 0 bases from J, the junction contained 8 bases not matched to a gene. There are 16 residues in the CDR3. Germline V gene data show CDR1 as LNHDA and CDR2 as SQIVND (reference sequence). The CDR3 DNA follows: TGTGCCAGTAGTGAGAGGACAGGGTACATGAACACTGAAGCTTTCTTT. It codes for CASSERTGYMNTEAFF.

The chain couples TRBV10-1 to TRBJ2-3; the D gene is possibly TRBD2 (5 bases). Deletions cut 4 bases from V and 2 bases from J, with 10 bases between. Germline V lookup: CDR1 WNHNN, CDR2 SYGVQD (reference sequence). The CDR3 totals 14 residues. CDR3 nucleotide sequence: TGCGCCAGCAGTGTTCGGGGAGACACAGATACGCAGTATTTT. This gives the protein CASSVRGDTDTQYF.

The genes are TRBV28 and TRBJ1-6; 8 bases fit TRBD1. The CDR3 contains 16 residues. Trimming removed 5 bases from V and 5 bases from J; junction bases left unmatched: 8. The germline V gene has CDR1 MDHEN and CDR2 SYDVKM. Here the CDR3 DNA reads TGTGCCAGCAGTAATCCGGACAGGGAGAATAATTCACCCCTCCACTTT. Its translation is CASSNPDRENNSPLHF. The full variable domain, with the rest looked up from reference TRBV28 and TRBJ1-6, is DVKVTQSSRYLVKRTGEKVFLECVQDMDHENMFWYRQDPGLGLRLIYFSYDVKMKEKGDIPEGYSVSREKKERFSLILESASTNQTSMYLCASSNPDRENNSPLHFGNGTRLTVT.